The present entry profiles one T cell receptor (beta chain) with its context. The assay was immunoSEQ multiplex PCR, and TCRdb's table has in-frame clones only and misses some. The table shows roughly 40,000 clones, with 87% occurring only once. The data were taken from a study of T cell changes during pregnancy in multiple sclerosis. The clonotype was recovered from a female donor with multiple sclerosis, enrolled in a pregnancy study. The sequencing used CD4+ T cells from peripheral blood mononuclear cells, collected after pregnancy.

CDR3 nucleotides: TGTGCCATCAATCAAATGACAGGGGGTCTCACTGAAGCTTTCTTT. It codes for CAINQMTGGLTEAFF. The genes are TRBV10-3 and TRBJ1-1; 9 bases fit TRBD1. With V trimmed by 7 bases and J by 4 bases, 10 bases remained unmatched. The CDR3 covers 15 residues. Looked up from germline, CDR1 is ENHRY and CDR2 is SYGVKD.